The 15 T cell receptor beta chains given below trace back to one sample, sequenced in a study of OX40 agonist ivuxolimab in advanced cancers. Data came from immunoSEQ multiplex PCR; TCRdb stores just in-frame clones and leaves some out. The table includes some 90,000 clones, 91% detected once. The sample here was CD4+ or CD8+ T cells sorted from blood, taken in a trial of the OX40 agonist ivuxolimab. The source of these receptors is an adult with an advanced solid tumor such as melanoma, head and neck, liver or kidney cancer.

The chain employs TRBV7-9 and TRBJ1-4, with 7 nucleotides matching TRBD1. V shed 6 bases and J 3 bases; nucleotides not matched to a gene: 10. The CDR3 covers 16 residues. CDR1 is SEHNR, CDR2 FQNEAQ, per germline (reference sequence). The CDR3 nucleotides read TGTGCCAGCAGTAGGGGGCTGGGGCGTGCTAATGAAAAACTGTTTTTT. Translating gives CASSRGLGRANEKLFF.

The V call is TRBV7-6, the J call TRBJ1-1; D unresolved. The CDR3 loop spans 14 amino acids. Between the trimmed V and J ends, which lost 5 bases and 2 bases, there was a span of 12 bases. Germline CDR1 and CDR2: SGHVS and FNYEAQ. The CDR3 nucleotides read TGTGCCAGCAGCCCGGATCCGGGAAACACTGAAGCTTTCTTT. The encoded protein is CASSPDPGNTEAFF.

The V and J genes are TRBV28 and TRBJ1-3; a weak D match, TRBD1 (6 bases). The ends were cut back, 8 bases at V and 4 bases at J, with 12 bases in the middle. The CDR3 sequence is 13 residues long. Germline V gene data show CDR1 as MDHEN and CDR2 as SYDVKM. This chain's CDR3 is CASLPGTGNTIYF. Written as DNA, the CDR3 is TGTGCCAGCCTACCCGGGACAGGAAACACCATATATTTT.

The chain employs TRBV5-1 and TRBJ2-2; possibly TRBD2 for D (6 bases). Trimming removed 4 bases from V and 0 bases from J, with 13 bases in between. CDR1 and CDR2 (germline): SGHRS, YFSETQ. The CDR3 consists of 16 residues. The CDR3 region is CASSLSGAANTGELFF. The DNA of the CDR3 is TGCGCCAGCAGCCTTAGCGGAGCGGCGAACACCGGGGAGCTGTTTTTT. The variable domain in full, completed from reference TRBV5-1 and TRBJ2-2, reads KAGVTQTPRYLIKTRGQQVTLSCSPISGHRSVSWYQQTPGQGLQFLFEYFSETQRNKGNFPGRFSGRQFSNSRSEMNVSTLELGDSALYLCASSLSGAANTGELFFGEGSRLTVL.

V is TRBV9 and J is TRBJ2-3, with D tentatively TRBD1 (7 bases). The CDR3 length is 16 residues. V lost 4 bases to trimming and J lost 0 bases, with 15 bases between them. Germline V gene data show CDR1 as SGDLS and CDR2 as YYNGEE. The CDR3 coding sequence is TGTGCCAGCAGCCTATCAGGGGGGCCTAGCACAGATACGCAGTATTTT. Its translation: CASSLSGGPSTDTQYF.

Here the CDR3 reads CAISDSTQETQYF. The CDR3 nucleotides are TGTGCCATCAGTGATTCAACCCAAGAGACCCAGTACTTC. The V gene is TRBV10-3, the J gene TRBJ2-5, with D unresolved. The CDR3 is made up of 13 amino acids. Germline assignment: CDR1 ENHRY and CDR2 SYGVKD. Trimming cost V 3 bases and J 1 base, with 6 bases left between them.

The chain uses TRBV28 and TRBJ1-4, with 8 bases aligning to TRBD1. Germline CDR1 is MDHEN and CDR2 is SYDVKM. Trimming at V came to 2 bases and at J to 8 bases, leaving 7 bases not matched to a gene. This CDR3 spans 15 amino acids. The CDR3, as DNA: TGTGCCAGCAGTTTAGCCGGACAGGGCGGGGAAAAACTGTTTTTT. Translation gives CASSLAGQGGEKLFF.

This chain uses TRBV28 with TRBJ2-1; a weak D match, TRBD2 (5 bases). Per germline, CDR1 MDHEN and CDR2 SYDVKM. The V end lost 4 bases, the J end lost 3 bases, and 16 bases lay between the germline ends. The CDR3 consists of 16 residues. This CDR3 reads CASSSLLGLDYNEQFF. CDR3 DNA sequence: TGTGCCAGCAGTTCCCTCCTCGGACTGGACTACAATGAGCAGTTCTTC.

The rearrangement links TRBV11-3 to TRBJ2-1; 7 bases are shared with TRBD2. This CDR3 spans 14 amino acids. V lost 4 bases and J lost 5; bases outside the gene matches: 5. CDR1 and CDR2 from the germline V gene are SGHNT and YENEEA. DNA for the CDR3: TGTGCCAGCAGCTCCAGGCGGGAGAACAATGAGCAGTTCTTC. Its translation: CASSSRRENNEQFF. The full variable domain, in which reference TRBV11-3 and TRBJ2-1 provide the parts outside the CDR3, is EAGVVQSPRYKIIEKKQPVAFWCNPISGHNTLYWYLQNLGQGPELLIRYENEEAVDDSQLPKDRFSAERLKGVDSTLKIQPAELGDSAVYLCASSSRRENNEQFFGPGTRLTVL.

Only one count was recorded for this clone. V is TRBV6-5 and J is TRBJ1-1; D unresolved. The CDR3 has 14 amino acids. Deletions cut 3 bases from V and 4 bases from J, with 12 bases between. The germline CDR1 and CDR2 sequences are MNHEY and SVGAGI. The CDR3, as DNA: TGTGCCAGCAGTTATTTTGCAACAGCCACTGAAGCTTTCTTT. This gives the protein CASSYFATATEAFF.

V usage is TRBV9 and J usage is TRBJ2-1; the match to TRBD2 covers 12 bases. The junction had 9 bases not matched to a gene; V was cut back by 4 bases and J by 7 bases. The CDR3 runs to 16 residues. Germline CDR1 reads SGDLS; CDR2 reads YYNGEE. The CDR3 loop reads CASSPTRLAGVNEQFF. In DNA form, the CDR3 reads TGTGCCAGCAGCCCAACAAGACTAGCGGGAGTGAATGAGCAGTTCTTC.

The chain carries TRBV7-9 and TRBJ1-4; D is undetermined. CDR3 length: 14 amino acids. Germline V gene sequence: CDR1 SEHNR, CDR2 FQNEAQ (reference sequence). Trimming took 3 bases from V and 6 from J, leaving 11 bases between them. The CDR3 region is CASSFRETDEKLFF. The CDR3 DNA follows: TGTGCCAGCAGCTTCCGGGAGACGGATGAAAAACTGTTTTTT.

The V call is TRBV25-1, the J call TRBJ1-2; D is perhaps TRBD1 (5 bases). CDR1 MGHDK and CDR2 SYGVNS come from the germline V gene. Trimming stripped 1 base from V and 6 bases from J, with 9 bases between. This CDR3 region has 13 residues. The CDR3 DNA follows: TGTGCCAGCAGTGAATTCTTAGGGGATGGCTACACCTTC. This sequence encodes CASSEFLGDGYTF.

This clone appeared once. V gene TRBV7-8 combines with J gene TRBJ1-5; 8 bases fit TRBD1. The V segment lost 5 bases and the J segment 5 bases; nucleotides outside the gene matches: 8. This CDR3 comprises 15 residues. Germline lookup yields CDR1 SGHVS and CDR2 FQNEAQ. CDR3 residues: CASSLRTGRDQPQHF. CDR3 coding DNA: TGTGCCAGCAGCCTCAGGACAGGGAGGGATCAGCCCCAGCATTTT.

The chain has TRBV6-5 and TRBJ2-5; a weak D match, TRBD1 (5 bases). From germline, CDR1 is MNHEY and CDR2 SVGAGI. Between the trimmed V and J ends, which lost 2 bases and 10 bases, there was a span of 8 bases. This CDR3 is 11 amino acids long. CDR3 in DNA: TGTGCCAGCAGTTACGGAAGGGGCCAGTACTTC. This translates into CASSYGRGQYF.